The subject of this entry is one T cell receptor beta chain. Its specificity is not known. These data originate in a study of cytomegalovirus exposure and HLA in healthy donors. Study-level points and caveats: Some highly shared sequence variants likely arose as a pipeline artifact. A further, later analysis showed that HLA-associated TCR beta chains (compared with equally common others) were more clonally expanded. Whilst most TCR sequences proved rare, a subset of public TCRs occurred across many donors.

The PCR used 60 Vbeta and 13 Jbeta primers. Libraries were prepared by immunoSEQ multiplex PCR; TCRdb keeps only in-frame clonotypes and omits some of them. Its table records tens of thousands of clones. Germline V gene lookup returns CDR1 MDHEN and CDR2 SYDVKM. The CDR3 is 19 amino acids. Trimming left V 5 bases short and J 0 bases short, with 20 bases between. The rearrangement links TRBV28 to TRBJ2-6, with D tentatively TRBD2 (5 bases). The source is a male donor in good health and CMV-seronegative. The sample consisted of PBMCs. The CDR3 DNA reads TGTGCCAGCAGTCACCTAGGACTCAGGACCTCCTCTGGGGCCAACGTCCTGACTTTC. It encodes CASSHLGLRTSSGANVLTF.